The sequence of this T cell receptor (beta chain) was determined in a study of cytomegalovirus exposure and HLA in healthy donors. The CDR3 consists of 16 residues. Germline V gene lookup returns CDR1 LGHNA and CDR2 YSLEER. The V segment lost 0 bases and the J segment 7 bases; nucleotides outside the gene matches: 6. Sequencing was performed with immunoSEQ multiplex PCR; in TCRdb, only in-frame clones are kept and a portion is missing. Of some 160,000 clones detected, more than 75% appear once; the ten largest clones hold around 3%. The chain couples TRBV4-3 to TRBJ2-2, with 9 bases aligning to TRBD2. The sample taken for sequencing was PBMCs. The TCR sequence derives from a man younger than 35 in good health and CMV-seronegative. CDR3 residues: CASSQEGGRAIGELFF. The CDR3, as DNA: TGCGCCAGCAGCCAAGAGGGCGGGAGGGCCATCGGGGAGCTGTTTTTT.